The next 8 T cell receptor beta chains were all read from a single sample in a study of T cell repertoires in cytomegalovirus infection. A single record per CDR3 protein comes from TCRdb applying MiXCR to the reads. The data show approximately 190,000 distinct CDR3 sequences, roughly 27% seen once. The sample was PBMCs. These receptors came from a human donor in good health (CMV status not recorded). Some clones in this sample may be carry-over from other donors' samples.

In this sample, this clonotype turned up many times. This chain connects TRBV7-2 to TRBJ2-2, with D possibly being TRBD2 (6 bases). CDR1 is SGHTA and CDR2 is FQGNSA in the germline V gene. The CDR3 sequence is 14 residues long. The V end lost 4 bases, the J end lost 2 bases, and 8 bases lay between the germline ends. Written as DNA, the CDR3 is TGTGCCAGCAGCTGGGGAGGAAACACCGGGGAGCTGTTTTTT. Translated, it gives CASSWGGNTGELFF. Using reference TRBV7-2 and TRBJ2-2 for the parts outside the CDR3, the full variable domain is GAGVSQSPSNKVTEKGKDVELRCDPISGHTALYWYRQSLGQGLEFLIYFQGNSAPDKSGLPSDRFSAERTGGSVSTLTIQRTQQEDSAVYLCASSWGGNTGELFFGEGSRLTVL.

In this sample, this clonotype turned up many times. The rearrangement links TRBV7-8 to TRBJ1-1; D may be TRBD1 (5 bases). Germline V gene lookup returns CDR1 SGHVS and CDR2 FQNEAQ. V was shortened by 5 bases and J by 8 bases, with 12 bases between the two germline ends. The CDR3 covers 12 residues. CDR3 coding DNA: TGTGCCAGCAGCCCCCGGGGCCCAGAAGCTTTCTTT. Its protein product is CASSPRGPEAFF.

This clonotype was detected a few times. The chain carries TRBV5-6 and TRBJ1-2; 8 positions match TRBD1. The CDR3 is 14 amino acids. J was trimmed by 4 bases and V by 5 bases; bases with no gene match: 7. Germline V gene data show CDR1 as SGHDT and CDR2 as YYEEEE. The CDR3 reads CASSTDREGYGYTF. In DNA form, the CDR3 reads TGTGCCAGCAGTACGGACAGGGAGGGCTATGGCTACACCTTC.

The CDR3 DNA reads as TGTGCCAGCAGATTCCGGGACAGAAATACCAATGAGCAGTTCTTC. This sequence encodes CASRFRDRNTNEQFF. This chain links TRBV6-5 with TRBJ2-1, with 7 bases fitting TRBD1. Germline loops: CDR1 MNHEY, CDR2 SVGAGI. Unmatched junction bases numbered 11, after V lost 6 bases and J lost 6 bases. This CDR3 is 15 amino acids long.

The chain employs TRBV14 and TRBJ1-2, with TRBD1 as a possible D gene (5 bases). The length of the CDR3 is 19 residues. V gave up 0 bases and J gave up 3 bases, with 23 bases separating them. In germline, CDR1 is SGHDN, CDR2 FVKESK. The CDR3 region is CASSQEAPWDLLGDYGYTF. CDR3 sequence (DNA): TGTGCCAGCAGCCAAGAGGCCCCGTGGGACCTATTAGGGGACTATGGCTACACCTTC.

The chain has TRBV11-2 and TRBJ2-3; 7 positions match TRBD2. The CDR3 loop spans 16 amino acids. The J segment lost 2 bases and the V segment lost 3 bases, leaving 8 bases of the junction unmatched. Germline values: CDR1 SGHAT, CDR2 FQNNGV. CDR3 loop: CASSFRGAGYTDTQYF. CDR3 nucleotide sequence: TGTGCCAGCAGCTTTCGGGGAGCGGGGTACACAGATACGCAGTATTTT.

This clonotype has just a few counts. The chain uses TRBV6-1 and TRBJ1-2; 8 bases align to TRBD1. Germline CDR1 reads MNHNS; CDR2 reads SASEGT. V lost 0 bases to trimming and J lost 5 bases; unmatched junction nucleotides: 2. The CDR3 consists of 14 residues. Here the CDR3 DNA reads TGTGCCAGCAGTGAAGCAGGACAGGGATATGGCTACACCTTC. Amino acid sequence: CASSEAGQGYGYTF.

This clonotype has only a few counts. This chain joins TRBV14 and TRBJ1-2; D possibly corresponds to TRBD1 (6 bases). Deletions cut 3 bases from V and 1 base from J, with 9 bases between. The CDR3 contains 14 residues. Per germline, CDR1 SGHDN and CDR2 FVKESK. CDR3 region: CASSQTGNNYGYTF. CDR3 DNA sequence: TGTGCCAGCAGCCAGACAGGCAATAACTATGGCTACACCTTC.